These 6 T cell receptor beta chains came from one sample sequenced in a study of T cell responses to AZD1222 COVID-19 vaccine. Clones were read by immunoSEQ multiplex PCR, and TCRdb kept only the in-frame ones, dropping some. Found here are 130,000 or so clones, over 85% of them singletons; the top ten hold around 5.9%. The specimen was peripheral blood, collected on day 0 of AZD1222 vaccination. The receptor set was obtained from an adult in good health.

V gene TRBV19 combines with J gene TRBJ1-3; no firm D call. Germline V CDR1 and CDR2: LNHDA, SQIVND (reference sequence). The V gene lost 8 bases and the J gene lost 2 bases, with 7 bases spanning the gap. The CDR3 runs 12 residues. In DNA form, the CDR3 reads TGTGCCAGTGGCCAGACTGGAAACACCATATATTTT. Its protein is CASGQTGNTIYF. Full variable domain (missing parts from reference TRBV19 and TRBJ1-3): DGGITQSPKYLFRKEGQNVTLSCEQNLNHDAMYWYRQDPGQGLRLIYYSQIVNDFQKGDIAEGYSVSREKKESFPLTVTSAQKNPTAFYLCASGQTGNTIYFGEGSWLTVV.

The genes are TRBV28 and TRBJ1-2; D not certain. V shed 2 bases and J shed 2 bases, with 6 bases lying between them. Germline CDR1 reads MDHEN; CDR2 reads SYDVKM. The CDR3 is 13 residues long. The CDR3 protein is CASSLLGNYGYTF. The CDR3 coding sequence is TGTGCCAGCAGTTTACTAGGAAACTATGGCTACACCTTC.

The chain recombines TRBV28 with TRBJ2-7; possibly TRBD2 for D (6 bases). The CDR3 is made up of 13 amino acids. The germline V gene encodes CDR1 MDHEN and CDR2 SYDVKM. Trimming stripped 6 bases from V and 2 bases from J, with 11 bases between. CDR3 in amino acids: CASRGDSTYEQYF. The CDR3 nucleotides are TGTGCCAGCAGGGGGGACTCCACCTACGAGCAGTACTTC.

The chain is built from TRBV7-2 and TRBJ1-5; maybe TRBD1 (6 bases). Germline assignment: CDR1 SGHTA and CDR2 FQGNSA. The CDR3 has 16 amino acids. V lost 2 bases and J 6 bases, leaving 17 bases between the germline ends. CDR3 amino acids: CASSLMGGGGFQPQHF. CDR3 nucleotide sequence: TGTGCCAGCAGCTTAATGGGGGGGGGCGGTTTTCAGCCCCAGCATTTT.

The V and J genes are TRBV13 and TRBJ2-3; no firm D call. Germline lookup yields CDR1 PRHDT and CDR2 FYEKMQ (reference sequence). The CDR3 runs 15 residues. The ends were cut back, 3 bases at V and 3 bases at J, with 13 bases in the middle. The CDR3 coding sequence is TGTGCCAGCAGCTTGGGTGTAGGGATGACAGATACGCAGTATTTT. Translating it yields CASSLGVGMTDTQYF.

The CDR3: CATGAPTSGRLRGNEQFF. DNA for the CDR3: TGTGCCACCGGGGCCCCAACTAGCGGGAGGCTACGGGGGAATGAGCAGTTCTTC. This chain connects TRBV10-3 to TRBJ2-1; 12 bases map to TRBD2. The CDR3 runs to 18 residues. CDR1 and CDR2 (germline): ENHRY, SYGVKD. V shed 10 bases, J shed 7 bases, and the junction held 20 bases outside the gene matches.